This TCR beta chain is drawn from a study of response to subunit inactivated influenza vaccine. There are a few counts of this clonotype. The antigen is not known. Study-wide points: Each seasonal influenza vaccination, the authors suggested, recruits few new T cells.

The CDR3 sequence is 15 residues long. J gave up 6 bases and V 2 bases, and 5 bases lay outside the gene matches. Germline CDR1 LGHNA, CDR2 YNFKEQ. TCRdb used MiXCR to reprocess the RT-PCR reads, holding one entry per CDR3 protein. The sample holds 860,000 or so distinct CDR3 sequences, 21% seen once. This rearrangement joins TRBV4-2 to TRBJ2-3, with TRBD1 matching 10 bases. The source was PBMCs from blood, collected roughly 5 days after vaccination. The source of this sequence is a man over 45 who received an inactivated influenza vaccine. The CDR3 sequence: CASSQPGQGSDTQYF. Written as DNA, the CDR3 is TGTGCCAGCAGCCAACCGGGACAGGGGTCGGATACGCAGTATTTT.